The 13 T cell receptor beta chains below were found in one sample sequenced in a study of patients and donors after allogeneic stem cell transplantation. TCRdb reprocessed the RT-PCR reads with MiXCR, giving one entry per CDR3 protein. The data hold roughly 960,000 distinct CDR3 sequences, with about 20% observed a single time. Sequencing was done on a sample of blood, either unsorted or a sorted T cell fraction (not recorded which). These receptor sequences come from a human donor who was either an allogeneic HSCT recipient or a stem cell or donor lymphocyte infusion donor (not recorded which). It is not recorded whose cells these are; they may come from a transplant donor.

The CDR3 DNA sequence: TGCGCCAGCAGCCCAAGCACAGGCACCTACGAGCAGTACTTC. Translation: CASSPSTGTYEQYF. The V gene is TRBV5-1, the J gene TRBJ2-7; TRBD1 might be the D (5 bases). V lost 4 bases and J lost 2, with 13 bases in between. CDR3 length: 14 residues. Germline V lookup: CDR1 SGHRS, CDR2 YFSETQ.

The chain uses TRBV20-1 and TRBJ1-5, with a tentative D call TRBD1 (5 bases). The V and J ends lost 2 bases and 1 base respectively, with 18 bases between them. This CDR3 contains 17 residues. The germline CDR1 and CDR2 sequences are DFQATT and SNEGSKA (reference sequence). The CDR3 DNA sequence: TGCAGTGCTAGAAAACGCAGGGTGGGGAAAAGCAATCAGCCCCAGCATTTT. This encodes CSARKRRVGKSNQPQHF.

This chain connects TRBV20-1 to TRBJ1-1, with D perhaps TRBD1 (5 bases). Germline lookup yields CDR1 DFQATT and CDR2 SNEGSKA (reference sequence). Trimming cost V 5 bases and J 1 base, with 17 bases left between them. CDR3 length: 15 amino acids. In nucleotides, the CDR3 is TGCAGTGCTCTTAGGGAGACAGCCCCGAACACTGAAGCTTTCTTT. This sequence encodes CSALRETAPNTEAFF.

This chain links TRBV25-1 with TRBJ2-4; D is possibly TRBD1 or TRBD2 (5 bases each). The CDR3 covers 16 residues. Germline CDR1 reads MGHDK; CDR2 reads SYGVNS. V lost 7 bases and J lost 8, with 24 bases in between. CDR3 in DNA: TGTGCCAGCAATAAAGGATGGGGGAGTGGTGGAGACATTCAGTACTTC. Residues: CASNKGWGSGGDIQYF.

The V call is TRBV5-1, the J call TRBJ1-1; 11 bases align to TRBD1. Trimming removed 2 bases from V and 7 bases from J; junction bases left unmatched: 7. The CDR3 has 15 residues. Germline loops: CDR1 SGHRS, CDR2 YFSETQ. CDR3 residues: CASSLRTGGAGEAFF. The CDR3 DNA reads as TGCGCCAGCAGCTTACGGACAGGGGGCGCGGGTGAAGCTTTCTTT.

V is TRBV5-5 and J is TRBJ1-2; TRBD1 is a possible D gene (5 bases). From germline, CDR1 is SGHKS and CDR2 YYEKEE (reference sequence). Trimming took 3 bases from V and 8 from J, leaving 17 bases between them. CDR3 length: 14 amino acids. This CDR3 reads CASSWEGRGGGYTF. In DNA, the CDR3 is TGTGCCAGCAGCTGGGAGGGGAGGGGAGGAGGCTACACCTTC.

This rearrangement joins TRBV5-1 to TRBJ2-7; D is uncertain. Trimming pared 0 bases from V and 5 bases from J, leaving 9 bases between. The CDR3 runs to 13 residues. Looked up from germline, CDR1 is SGHRS and CDR2 is YFSETQ. The CDR3 DNA reads as TGCGCCAGCAGCTTGGCGGCAATTGACGAGCAGTACTTC. It specifies CASSLAAIDEQYF.

This clonotype was counted only a few times. The chain recombines TRBV7-9 with TRBJ2-7; 7 nucleotides agree with TRBD2. The germline gives CDR1 SEHNR, CDR2 FQNEAQ (reference sequence). The CDR3 is made up of 14 amino acids. V dropped 6 bases and J dropped 3; count of bases not matched to a gene: 8. The CDR3 DNA sequence: TGTGCCAGCAGACCCCGGGAGGAGGGCTACGAGCAGTACTTC. It yields the protein CASRPREEGYEQYF.

The sample holds a few counts of this clonotype. The CDR3 protein is CASSPQGRKNEKLFF. CDR3 nucleotide sequence: TGTGCCAGCAGCCCCCAGGGACGGAAGAATGAAAAACTGTTTTTT. This chain joins TRBV9 and TRBJ1-4; a possible D gene is TRBD1 (5 bases). V lost 4 bases and J lost 5, with 15 bases in between. The CDR3 is 15 residues long. Germline V lookup: CDR1 SGDLS, CDR2 YYNGEE.

This clonotype was counted only a few times. This rearrangement joins TRBV20-1 to TRBJ2-5, with 8 nucleotides matching TRBD2. This CDR3 has 14 residues. Germline values: CDR1 DFQATT, CDR2 SNEGSKA (reference sequence). J gave up 2 bases and V 6 bases, and 8 bases lay outside the gene matches. The CDR3 protein is CSAPGAGGQETQYF. CDR3 DNA: TGCAGTGCGCCAGGGGCGGGAGGACAAGAGACCCAGTACTTC.

This clonotype was detected only once. J is TRBJ1-4 and V is TRBV5-1; TRBD1 is a possible D gene (5 bases). V was shortened by 3 bases and J by 3 bases, with 9 bases between the two germline ends. The CDR3 is 14 residues long. CDR1 is SGHRS and CDR2 is YFSETQ in the germline V gene. The CDR3 loop is CASSYRQPNEKLFF. The CDR3 region has the DNA TGCGCCAGCAGCTACAGACAGCCTAATGAAAAACTGTTTTTT. The full variable domain, with the rest looked up from reference TRBV5-1 and TRBJ1-4, is KAGVTQTPRYLIKTRGQQVTLSCSPISGHRSVSWYQQTPGQGLQFLFEYFSETQRNKGNFPGRFSGRQFSNSRSEMNVSTLELGDSALYLCASSYRQPNEKLFFGSGTQLSVL.

This clonotype was picked up many times. The V gene is TRBV6-1, the J gene TRBJ2-3, with 9 bases matching TRBD1. The CDR3 runs to 14 residues. Trimming removed 8 bases from V and 5 bases from J; junction bases left unmatched: 8. Germline V CDR1 and CDR2: MNHNS, SASEGT. The CDR3 region is CASASGTGRDTQYF. CDR3 nucleotides: TGTGCCAGCGCGTCCGGGACAGGGAGAGATACGCAGTATTTT.

This clonotype was detected only a few times. The chain uses TRBV20-1 and TRBJ1-2, with D hard to call. Germline CDR1 is DFQATT and CDR2 is SNEGSKA (reference sequence). The V and J ends lost 2 bases and 8 bases respectively, with 18 bases between them. CDR3 length: 14 amino acids. CDR3 region: CSARLGGWINGYTF. The CDR3, as DNA: TGCAGTGCTAGACTGGGAGGCTGGATTAACGGCTACACCTTC.